This passage covers 27 T cell receptor beta chains from one sample sequenced in a study of blood T cell repertoires in COVID-19 (dated by TCRdb to the early 2020s). Libraries were built with the immunoSEQ multiplex PCR assay. TCRdb carries this immuneACCESS record with in-frame sequences only. Its versions omit some clonotypes, under half of them owing to an unresolved V gene in the studies checked, with the rest unexplained. Within this sample are around 13,000 clones, with around 91% of them counted one time only. The ten largest make up over 8% of the sample. The sample comprised peripheral blood. These receptors were taken from a human donor in a cohort sampled during active COVID-19.

This chain uses TRBV11-3 with TRBJ2-2; the D gene is possibly TRBD2 (7 bases). The CDR3 totals 15 residues. V lost 5 bases to trimming and J lost 2 bases, with 12 bases between them. Germline V lookup: CDR1 SGHNT, CDR2 YENEEA. CDR3 protein: CASSEGGANTGELFF. The CDR3 region has the DNA TGTGCCAGCAGCGAGGGGGGGGCTAACACCGGGGAGCTGTTTTTT.

The chain recombines TRBV7-2 with TRBJ1-5; possible D gene TRBD1, 5 bases. The V gene's germline CDR1 is SGHTA and CDR2 FQGNSA. The CDR3 extends over 14 amino acids. The germline V and J ends were trimmed by 3 bases and 7 bases, with 13 bases remaining between them. CDR3 in DNA: TGTGCCAGCAGCTTCGGAGACAGTGTGCAGCCCCAGCATTTT. As protein: CASSFGDSVQPQHF. Variable domain in full (rest from reference TRBV7-2 and TRBJ1-5): GAGVSQSPSNKVTEKGKDVELRCDPISGHTALYWYRQSLGQGLEFLIYFQGNSAPDKSGLPSDRFSAERTGGSVSTLTIQRTQQEDSAVYLCASSFGDSVQPQHFGDGTRLSIL.

The chain uses TRBV3-1 (or the pseudogene TRBV3-2) and TRBJ1-5; a possible D gene is TRBD1 (6 bases). CDR3 size: 15 residues. Trimming shortened V by 6 bases and J by 1 base, and 13 bases separated the two germline ends. The germline V gene encodes CDR1 LGHDT and CDR2 YNNKEL (reference sequence). CDR3 DNA: TGTGCCAGCAGGGGAGGGGGATCCAGCAATCAGCCCCAGCATTTT. This encodes CASRGGGSSNQPQHF.

The chain couples TRBV6-4 to TRBJ2-2; D gene unclear. The CDR3 has 12 amino acids. CDR1 and CDR2 (germline): MRHNA, SNTAGT. Trimming removed 4 bases from V and 6 bases from J, with 6 bases in between. The CDR3 loop reads CASSGTAGELFF. CDR3 nucleotide sequence: TGTGCCAGCAGTGGTACGGCCGGGGAGCTGTTTTTT.

This chain joins TRBV19 and TRBJ1-6; TRBD1 matches at 10 bases. Germline V gene sequence: CDR1 LNHDA, CDR2 SQIVND (reference sequence). The junction had 7 bases not matched to a gene; V was cut back by 4 bases and J by 10 bases. CDR3 length: 15 residues. CDR3 bases: TGTGCCAGTAGTACAGGACAGGGGGTCTACTCACCCCTCCACTTT. Protein: CASSTGQGVYSPLHF.

V is TRBV5-4 and J is TRBJ1-3, with D unclear. This CDR3 spans 20 amino acids. Germline CDR1 and CDR2: SGHNT and YYREEE (reference sequence). V dropped 3 bases and J dropped 2 bases, with 27 bases sitting between them. CDR3 nucleotide sequence: TGTGCCAGCAGCTCCTCCCTAGGAAGCGCGGCGACGGTGGCTGGAAACACCATATATTTT. Protein product: CASSSSLGSAATVAGNTIYF.

This clone occurred once. V is TRBV4-2 and J is TRBJ2-7; TRBD1 is a possible D gene (5 bases). Germline V CDR1 and CDR2: LGHNA, YNFKEQ. Trimming shortened V by 3 bases and J by 1 base, and 10 bases separated the two germline ends. The CDR3 has 14 amino acids. This CDR3 reads CASSQTVRSYEQYF. DNA for the CDR3: TGTGCCAGCAGCCAGACAGTTAGGTCCTACGAGCAGTACTTC.

This clone showed up just a few times. The V call is TRBV7-9, the J call TRBJ2-7; D not resolved. This CDR3 comprises 12 residues. In germline, CDR1 is SEHNR, CDR2 FQNEAQ (reference sequence). The V gene lost 7 bases and the J gene lost 6 bases, with 13 bases spanning the gap. The CDR3 DNA reads TGTGCCAGCAACGACCAGGTGGGCGAGCAGTACTTC. Translated: CASNDQVGEQYF.

V is TRBV21-1 and J is TRBJ2-1; the table's TRBD2 call for D was not verified on the DNA. TRBV21-1 is listed as a pseudogene. CDR3 length: 17 amino acids. The CDR3: CASQTSSGGSSYNEQFF. CDR3 in DNA: TGTGCCAGCCAGACTTCATCTGGCGGGAGTTCCTACAATGAGCAGTTCTTC.

V is TRBV27 and J is TRBJ2-3; TRBD2 aligns across 8 bases. The ends lost 6 bases at V and 2 bases at J; junction bases unmatched: 10. The V gene's germline CDR1 is MNHEY and CDR2 SMNVEV (reference sequence). The CDR3 consists of 16 residues. This CDR3 is CASSQETSGNTDTQYF. In nucleotides, the CDR3 is TGTGCCAGCAGCCAGGAAACTAGCGGAAACACAGATACGCAGTATTTT.

The chain uses TRBV27 and TRBJ1-5, with TRBD1 matching 7 bases. The CDR3 totals 14 residues. CDR1 MNHEY and CDR2 SMNVEV come from the germline V gene (reference sequence). J gave up 2 bases and V 5 bases, and 3 bases lay outside the gene matches. CDR3: CASSPGTGNQPQHF. The CDR3 region has the DNA TGTGCCAGCAGTCCCGGGACAGGCAATCAGCCCCAGCATTTT.

The chain employs TRBV7-8 and TRBJ2-4; maybe TRBD2 (5 bases). This CDR3 region has 13 residues. Germline values: CDR1 SGHVS, CDR2 FQNEAQ. V lost 0 bases to trimming and J lost 10 bases, with 10 bases between them. The CDR3 DNA follows: TGTGCCAGCAGCTTAGCGAATTCGGGGATTCAGTACTTC. Amino acids: CASSLANSGIQYF. The whole variable domain, remainder taken from reference TRBV7-8 and TRBJ2-4, is GAGVSQSPRYKVAKRGQDVALRCDPISGHVSLFWYQQALGQGPEFLTYFQNEAQLDKSGLPSDRFFAERPEGSVSTLKIQRTQQEDSAVYLCASSLANSGIQYFGAGTRLSVL.

The chain employs TRBV6-5 and TRBJ2-1; D gene ambiguous. The CDR3 length is 15 residues. V lost 9 bases to trimming and J lost 0 bases, with 15 bases between them. Germline CDR1 and CDR2: MNHEY and SVGAGI. CDR3 residues: CASRPRVRSYNEQFF. DNA of the CDR3: TGTGCCAGTCGACCACGGGTCCGCTCCTACAATGAGCAGTTCTTC.

This clone was counted a few times. J is TRBJ1-2 and V is TRBV7-9; D may be TRBD1 (6 bases). V lost 5 bases and J lost 2, with 15 bases in between. This CDR3 spans 15 amino acids. Germline V gene data show CDR1 as SEHNR and CDR2 as FQNEAQ (reference sequence). DNA for the CDR3: TGTGCCAGCAGCCCTCAAAGGACAGTGAACTATGGCTACACCTTC. Translating gives CASSPQRTVNYGYTF.

This chain joins TRBV28 and TRBJ2-1, with 10 nucleotides matching TRBD1. CDR1 and CDR2 (germline): MDHEN, SYDVKM. The CDR3 has 16 amino acids. With V trimmed by 3 bases and J by 2 bases, 4 bases remained unmatched. In DNA form, the CDR3 reads TGTGCCAGCAGTTTCCTCGACAGGGGGCCCTACAATGAGCAGTTCTTC. Translating gives CASSFLDRGPYNEQFF.

The chain is built from TRBV6-1 and TRBJ2-3; D gene uncertain. Germline V lookup: CDR1 MNHNS, CDR2 SASEGT. The CDR3 has 13 residues. With 1 base removed from V and 2 bases from J, the gap between germline ends came to 4 bases. The CDR3 loop reads CASSEVITDTQYF. CDR3 nucleotides: TGTGCCAGCAGTGAAGTAATCACAGATACGCAGTATTTT.

This clone was seen a single time. The V and J genes are TRBV10-1 and TRBJ2-2; 9 bases agree with TRBD2. Trimming removed 9 bases from V and 3 bases from J; junction bases left unmatched: 14. Germline V gene sequence: CDR1 WNHNN, CDR2 SYGVQD (reference sequence). The CDR3 sequence is 17 residues long. In DNA, the CDR3 is TGCGCCAGGAAGACTAGCGGCTACCACCACCACACCGGGGAGCTGTTTTTT. Amino acid sequence: CARKTSGYHHHTGELFF.

The genes are TRBV18 and TRBJ2-2; 8 nucleotides agree with TRBD1. The CDR3 runs to 16 residues. V trimming: 3 bases; J trimming: 4 bases; junction bases outside the gene matches: 7. Looked up from germline, CDR1 is KGHSH and CDR2 is LQKENI. The CDR3 DNA sequence: TGTGCCAGCTCACCGATGACAGGGGTTAGCACCGGGGAGCTGTTTTTT. As protein: CASSPMTGVSTGELFF.

V gene TRBV2 combines with J gene TRBJ1-2, with 11 nucleotides matching TRBD1. Germline V gives CDR1 SNHLY, CDR2 FYNNEI. The V and J ends lost 6 bases and 5 bases, in that order; junction bases with no gene match: 11. The CDR3 runs 16 residues. This chain's CDR3 is CASSAGVGQGGYGYTF. The CDR3 DNA follows: TGTGCCAGCAGCGCAGGAGTGGGACAGGGGGGTTATGGCTACACCTTC.

The V and J genes are TRBV2 and TRBJ1-1; possibly TRBD1 for D (6 bases). V gave up 11 bases and J gave up 2 bases, with 21 bases separating them. Germline CDR1 and CDR2: SNHLY and FYNNEI. CDR3 length equals 15 residues. The CDR3 DNA follows: TGTGCCGGTTCGAAAGGGGGGGGCCTCAACACTGAAGCTTTCTTT. It is translated as CAGSKGGGLNTEAFF.

J is TRBJ2-1 and V is TRBV28; 8 bases are a match to TRBD1. V lost 6 bases to trimming and J lost 3 bases; unmatched junction nucleotides: 7. The CDR3 sequence is 15 residues long. Germline V lookup: CDR1 MDHEN, CDR2 SYDVKM. Written as DNA, the CDR3 is TGTGCCAGCAGGCCCGGGACAGGCAACTACAATGAGCAGTTCTTC. Its translation is CASRPGTGNYNEQFF. Supplemented by reference TRBV28 and TRBJ2-1, the full variable domain reads DVKVTQSSRYLVKRTGEKVFLECVQDMDHENMFWYRQDPGLGLRLIYFSYDVKMKEKGDIPEGYSVSREKKERFSLILESASTNQTSMYLCASRPGTGNYNEQFFGPGTRLTVL.

This chain uses TRBV10-3 with TRBJ2-3; 13 bases align to TRBD2. The length of the CDR3 is 15 residues. With 6 bases clipped from V and 2 bases from J, the junction kept 2 bases outside the gene matches. Germline CDR1 and CDR2: ENHRY and SYGVKD. As DNA, the CDR3 is TGTGCCATCAGGGGGACTAGCGGGAACACAGATACGCAGTATTTT. Protein product: CAIRGTSGNTDTQYF.

The genes are TRBV24-1 and TRBJ2-7; 10 bases match TRBD1. Unmatched junction bases numbered 8, after V lost 6 bases and J lost 7 bases. The germline V gene encodes CDR1 KGHDR and CDR2 SFDVKD. The CDR3 is 14 amino acids. CDR3 sequence reads: CATSSGTGVREQYF. Written as DNA, the CDR3 is TGTGCCACCAGTTCCGGGACAGGGGTGAGAGAGCAGTACTTC.

The genes are TRBV2 and TRBJ2-1; 7 bases match TRBD2. This CDR3 is built from 14 residues. CDR1 is SNHLY and CDR2 is FYNNEI in the germline V gene. V lost 3 bases to trimming and J lost 10 bases; unmatched junction nucleotides: 9. The CDR3 sequence: CASSDRDYRREQFF. The CDR3 coding sequence is TGTGCCAGCAGTGACAGGGACTACCGGAGGGAGCAGTTCTTC.

The CDR3 sequence: CASSLEGVSGNTIYF. DNA for the CDR3: TGTGCCAGCAGCTTAGAGGGGGTCTCTGGAAACACCATATATTTT. The chain couples TRBV13 to TRBJ1-3; possible D gene TRBD1, 6 bases. There are 15 residues in the CDR3. Trimming pared 1 base from V and 0 bases from J, leaving 7 bases between. Per the germline V gene, CDR1 is PRHDT and CDR2 is FYEKMQ (reference sequence). Drawing the rest from reference TRBV13 and TRBJ1-3, the complete variable domain is AAGVIQSPRHLIKEKRETATLKCYPIPRHDTVYWYQQGPGQDPQFLISFYEKMQSDKGSIPDRFSAQQFSDYHSELNMSSLELGDSALYFCASSLEGVSGNTIYFGEGSWLTVV.

Written as DNA, the CDR3 is TGTGCCAGCAGCCCCGGGACAGGGGCCGAGCAGTACTTC. Amino acids: CASSPGTGAEQYF. V is TRBV7-2 and J is TRBJ2-7; TRBD1 aligns across 10 bases. The CDR3 runs 13 residues. Germline values: CDR1 SGHTA, CDR2 FQGNSA. J was trimmed by 6 bases and V by 5 bases; bases with no gene match: 4.

The gene calls are TRBV6-5 and TRBJ2-1; D not certain. The germline CDR1 and CDR2 sequences are MNHEY and SVGAGI. Trimming stripped 6 bases from V and 5 bases from J, with 14 bases between. The CDR3 has 14 amino acids. The CDR3 region is CASRRSRNNNEQFF. The CDR3 nucleotides are TGTGCCAGCAGACGTTCACGAAACAACAATGAGCAGTTCTTC.